Each of the 7 T cell receptor beta chains below was sequenced from the same sample in a study of naive and memory T cell subsets. Amplification of ligated cDNA took four PCR rounds with SP2 and nested alpha and beta constant primers. Each CDR3 protein gets one entry after TCRdb re-called the UMI-ligation and nested PCR reads with MiXCR. The sample records 20,000 to 25,000 distinct CDR3 sequences, about 6.1% being singletons. The treatment denotes: skin biopsy from PPD injection site in Mantoux-positive individual. A UMI-containing oligonucleotide was joined by 3' ligation to the TCR cDNA template. The sequences come from skin, collected from a tuberculin skin test site. Receptors were obtained from an adult in good health.

This sequence joins TRBV29-1 and TRBJ1-2; TRBD1 agrees at 7 bases. Germline V gene sequence: CDR1 SQVTM, CDR2 ANQGSEA. The CDR3 is 12 amino acids. The V gene end was trimmed by 6 bases and the J gene end by 2 bases; junction bases not matched to a gene: 3. CDR3 in amino acids: CSVLTGNYGYTF. In DNA, the CDR3 is TGCAGCGTCCTGACAGGGAACTATGGCTACACCTTC.

The table lists this clonotype with a few counts. The chain combines TRBV6-5 with TRBJ2-7, with 10 bases aligning to TRBD2. This CDR3 has 17 residues. The trim removed 0 bases at V and 0 bases at J, leaving 5 bases unmatched. Looked up from germline, CDR1 is MNHEY and CDR2 is SVGAGI. The CDR3 DNA reads TGTGCCAGCAGTTACTCGAAAGGACTAGCGGACTCCTACGAGCAGTACTTC. Translated, it gives CASSYSKGLADSYEQYF.

Notes on this clonotype: The junction and the germline gene differ at one end; a read error may be behind it. The chain is built from TRBV10-3 and TRBJ1-5, with a weak D call TRBD1 (6 bases). The CDR3 extends over 15 amino acids. From germline, CDR1 is ENHRY and CDR2 SYGVKD. CDR3 bases: TGTGCCATCAGTATCGGGACACATAGCGATCAGCCCCAGAATTTT. It codes for CAISIGTHSDQPQNF.

This clonotype came up many times. The chain has TRBV7-2 and TRBJ1-1; possible D gene TRBD1, 6 bases. Trimming removed 1 base at V and 7 bases at J, with 13 bases between. Germline CDR1 and CDR2: SGHTA and FQGNSA. The CDR3 runs 14 residues. The CDR3 loop reads CASSLVLGQIEAFF. In nucleotides, the CDR3 is TGTGCCAGCAGCTTAGTTCTCGGACAGATTGAAGCTTTCTTT.

Ten or more counts support this clonotype. The rearrangement links TRBV7-8 to TRBJ2-7; 15 positions match TRBD2. This CDR3 spans 18 amino acids. Germline loops: CDR1 SGHVS, CDR2 FQNEAQ. V dropped 4 bases and J dropped 6; count of bases not matched to a gene: 13. The CDR3 nucleotides are TGTGCCAGCAGCTCCGTCCCGGGACTAGCGGGAGGTGGAGGCGAGCAGTACTTC. It codes for CASSSVPGLAGGGGEQYF.

This clonotype was observed at least ten times. This sequence joins TRBV6-2 or TRBV6-3 and TRBJ2-7; TRBD1 matches 10 bases. Germline CDR1 reads MNHEY; CDR2 reads SVGEGT. V shed 5 bases, J shed 6 bases, and the junction held 10 bases outside the gene matches. The CDR3 runs to 15 residues. Here the CDR3 reads CASSLSGQGISEQYF. CDR3 DNA sequence: TGTGCCAGCAGTCTATCGGGACAGGGGATCTCCGAGCAGTACTTC.

This clonotype has at least ten counts. J is TRBJ2-1 and V is TRBV6-2 or TRBV6-3; 7 nucleotides line up with TRBD2. This CDR3 spans 14 amino acids. Trimming at V came to 0 bases and at J to 7 bases, leaving 3 bases not matched to a gene. CDR1 and CDR2 (germline): MNHEY, SVGEGT. The CDR3 region is CASSYSAGLNEQFF. The CDR3 coding sequence is TGTGCCAGCAGTTACTCAGCGGGACTGAATGAGCAGTTCTTC.